This section outlines one T cell receptor beta chain sequence together with its context. Method: immunoSEQ multiplex PCR; TCRdb's copy keeps in-frame clones and lacks some. The sample lists over a thousand clones; approximately 86% were seen once. This CDR3 region has 14 residues. The V gene lost 2 bases and the J gene lost 4 bases, with 9 bases spanning the gap. Looked up from germline, CDR1 is LNHDA and CDR2 is SQIVND (reference sequence). The data belong to a study of T cells in lung cancer brain metastases. Study background: Median interval between primary and brain metastasis specimen acquisition was around 350 days.

The sequenced material came from tumor tissue from a brain metastasis. The chain carries TRBV19 and TRBJ2-1; D ambiguous. This clonotype was sampled from a woman aged 60-75 years with non-small cell lung cancer that had spread to the brain. The CDR3 is CASSILGTYNEQFF. The CDR3 bases are TGTGCCAGTAGTATACTAGGTACTTACAATGAGCAGTTCTTC. Together with reference TRBV19 and TRBJ2-1, the CDR3 gives the full variable domain: DGGITQSPKYLFRKEGQNVTLSCEQNLNHDAMYWYRQDPGQGLRLIYYSQIVNDFQKGDIAEGYSVSREKKESFPLTVTSAQKNPTAFYLCASSILGTYNEQFFGPGTRLTVL.